This T cell receptor beta chain emerged from a study of blood T cell repertoires in COVID-19. Background on the study: Spain, Italy and the United States supplied samples that represented acute and convalescent COVID-19.

Original data processing: The authors estimated nucleated cell counts from reference gene primer amplification. The method was immunoSEQ multiplex PCR; TCRdb's version includes in-frame clones alone and lacks a portion of them. V, J and clone size were drawn from that table, and D and trimming were deduced from the DNA. The sample holds hundreds of thousands of clones; roughly 85% are singletons and the top ten take approximately 1.5%. V dropped 10 bases and J dropped 1 base, with 19 bases sitting between them. Germline CDR1 LNHDA, CDR2 SQIVND (reference sequence). The length of the CDR3 is 15 residues. This clone was found a few times.

The clonotype originates from a woman in her 30s with active or convalescent COVID-19. The V gene is TRBV19, the J gene TRBJ1-1, with D maybe TRBD1 (5 bases). Specimen: peripheral blood. CDR3 sequence reads: CATWTRTNRNTEAFF. The CDR3 nucleotides are TGTGCCACCTGGACAAGAACGAATAGGAACACTGAAGCTTTCTTT.